A single sample is the source of the 23 T cell receptor beta chains below, sequenced in a study of graft-versus-host responses after intestinal transplantation. This table comes from immunoSEQ multiplex PCR, and its TCRdb copy is limited to in-frame clones, with some not included. The sample includes tens of thousands of clones, over 80% of them seen just once. Sequences were derived from PBMCs, sampled 98 days after intestinal transplantation. The origin of the receptors is a human patient who received an intestinal transplant, so some T cells may come from the graft donor.

V usage is TRBV11-2 and J usage is TRBJ2-1; no reliable D call. The CDR3 extends over 15 amino acids. The V gene lost 8 bases and the J gene lost 3 bases, with 17 bases spanning the gap. Germline assignment: CDR1 SGHAT and CDR2 FQNNGV. CDR3 coding DNA: TGTGCCAGCCCCCGTAGTATAGGGATCTACAATGAGCAGTTCTTC. Protein: CASPRSIGIYNEQFF. Filled out from reference TRBV11-2 and TRBJ2-1, the complete variable domain reads EAGVAQSPRYKIIEKRQSVAFWCNPISGHATLYWYQQILGQGPKLLIQFQNNGVVDDSQLPKDRFSAERLKGVDSTLKIQPAKLEDSAVYLCASPRSIGIYNEQFFGPGTRLTVL.

CDR3 protein: CASSLGHRPYEQYF. CDR3 sequence (DNA): TGTGCCAGCAGCTTGGGCCACCGACCCTACGAGCAGTACTTC. V usage is TRBV5-4 and J usage is TRBJ2-7; D uncertain. This CDR3 is built from 14 residues. Trimming removed 0 bases from V and 2 bases from J, with 9 bases in between. Germline V lookup: CDR1 SGHNT, CDR2 YYREEE (reference sequence).

This clone was seen once. This chain links TRBV19 with TRBJ2-7, with TRBD1 matching over 9 bases. From germline, CDR1 is LNHDA and CDR2 SQIVND (reference sequence). The CDR3 runs to 15 residues. The V and J ends lost 6 bases and 3 bases, in that order; junction bases with no gene match: 9. The CDR3 DNA is TGTGCCAGTAGAAAAACAGGGGGCCTCTACTACGAGCAGTACTTC. The encoded protein is CASRKTGGLYYEQYF.

This chain links TRBV7-6 with TRBJ2-2; 7 nucleotides line up with TRBD2. Germline CDR1 is SGHVS and CDR2 is FNYEAQ. The trim removed 7 bases at V and 6 bases at J, leaving 8 bases unmatched. This CDR3 region has 14 residues. The CDR3 loop reads CASTGDYLPGELFF. DNA of the CDR3: TGTGCCAGCACGGGGGACTATTTACCCGGGGAGCTGTTTTTT.

This clone was observed a single time. The chain combines TRBV2 with TRBJ1-5; no clear D. The germline V and J ends were trimmed by 0 bases and 0 bases, with 18 bases remaining between them. CDR1 and CDR2 (germline): SNHLY, FYNNEI. The CDR3 has 19 residues. The CDR3 nucleotides are TGTGCCAGCAGTGAAGCACTTTTCTCAGGTGATTATAGCAATCAGCCCCAGCATTTT. This gives the protein CASSEALFSGDYSNQPQHF.

The V call is TRBV13, the J call TRBJ2-7; 8 bases are a match to TRBD2. This CDR3 is 15 amino acids long. V dropped 1 base and J dropped 5; count of bases not matched to a gene: 7. CDR1 PRHDT and CDR2 FYEKMQ come from the germline V gene (reference sequence). This chain's CDR3 is CASSLAPGGPDEQYF. In DNA form, the CDR3 reads TGTGCCAGCAGCTTAGCTCCGGGAGGGCCCGACGAGCAGTACTTC.

J is TRBJ2-1 and V is TRBV5-4, with unresolved D. CDR3 size: 14 residues. V lost 1 base and J lost 6, with 11 bases in between. Germline loops: CDR1 SGHNT, CDR2 YYREEE (reference sequence). The CDR3 loop reads CASSLSRYRNEQFF. The DNA of the CDR3 is TGTGCCAGCAGCTTGAGTAGATATCGCAATGAGCAGTTCTTC. Full variable domain (missing parts from reference TRBV5-4 and TRBJ2-1): ETGVTQSPTHLIKTRGQQVTLRCSSQSGHNTVSWYQQALGQGPQFIFQYYREEENGRGNFPPRFSGLQFPNYSSELNVNALELDDSALYLCASSLSRYRNEQFFGPGTRLTVL.

The gene calls are TRBV19 and TRBJ2-3; D is possibly TRBD1 (6 bases). The CDR3 runs to 16 residues. The V and J ends lost 5 bases and 6 bases respectively, with 21 bases between them. Germline V gene sequence: CDR1 LNHDA, CDR2 SQIVND (reference sequence). CDR3 sequence: CASSPFLAPRGDTQYF. The CDR3 DNA is TGTGCCAGTAGTCCCTTTCTAGCTCCGAGGGGGGATACGCAGTATTTT.

This clone showed up just a few times. The rearrangement joins TRBV5-6 to TRBJ2-7; the D is unclear. Germline assignment: CDR1 SGHDT and CDR2 YYEEEE. The CDR3 contains 14 residues. V lost 0 bases and J 0 bases, leaving 7 bases between the germline ends. For the CDR3, the DNA is TGTGCCAGCAGCTTGGGTAGGGCCTCCTACGAGCAGTACTTC. This encodes CASSLGRASYEQYF.

V gene TRBV6-5 combines with J gene TRBJ2-7, with 8 bases identical to TRBD2. CDR3 size: 14 residues. Germline V gives CDR1 MNHEY, CDR2 SVGAGI. V lost 3 bases to trimming and J lost 1 base; unmatched junction nucleotides: 2. The CDR3 DNA reads as TGTGCCAGCAGTTATGCGGGGGGATCCTACGAGCAGTACTTC. Protein product: CASSYAGGSYEQYF.

The V call is TRBV28, the J call TRBJ1-4; 7 nucleotides align to TRBD1. There are 13 residues in the CDR3. V lost 7 bases and J lost 4; bases outside the gene matches: 3. CDR1 is MDHEN and CDR2 is SYDVKM in the germline V gene. The CDR3 is CASTGTDNEKLFF. CDR3 bases: TGTGCCAGCACCGGGACAGATAATGAAAAACTGTTTTTT.

The chain joins TRBV5-4 to TRBJ2-5, with 7 positions matching TRBD2. From germline, CDR1 is SGHNT and CDR2 YYREEE (reference sequence). V was clipped by 4 bases and J by 2 bases; unmatched bases: 5. The CDR3 runs to 14 residues. CDR3 amino acids: CASSPEGLQETQYF. The CDR3 bases are TGTGCCAGCAGCCCGGAGGGACTACAAGAGACCCAGTACTTC.

There are a few counts of this clone. The V call is TRBV7-2, the J call TRBJ2-1, with 9 bases identical to TRBD2. J lost 10 bases, V lost 5 bases, and 12 bases had no gene match. Germline V gene data show CDR1 as SGHTA and CDR2 as FQGNSA. The CDR3 covers 15 residues. For the CDR3, the DNA is TGTGCCAGCAGCCTGTTTCGATTAGGGACTAGCGAGCAGTTCTTC. Its protein is CASSLFRLGTSEQFF.

The chain is built from TRBV5-1 and TRBJ2-3; no firm D call. With 5 bases removed from V and 5 bases from J, the gap between germline ends came to 21 bases. Per the germline V gene, CDR1 is SGHRS and CDR2 is YFSETQ. This CDR3 has 16 residues. CDR3: CASRKPRRKKVDTQYF. Here the CDR3 DNA reads TGCGCCAGCAGAAAACCGCGGCGCAAGAAAGTAGATACGCAGTATTTT.

V usage is TRBV5-5 and J usage is TRBJ2-7; 12 bases map to TRBD2. The trim removed 3 bases at V and 5 bases at J, leaving 6 bases unmatched. The CDR3 runs 15 residues. Germline V CDR1 and CDR2: SGHKS, YYEKEE (reference sequence). CDR3 sequence (DNA): TGTGCCAGCAGCTCCTTTAGGACTAGCGGGGACGAGCAGTACTTC. This gives the protein CASSSFRTSGDEQYF.

CDR3 nucleotides: TGTGCCAGCAGCTTTCGAGAGACCCAGTACTTC. Residues: CASSFRETQYF. This chain connects TRBV5-4 to TRBJ2-5; unclear D gene. V was trimmed by 2 bases and J by 4 bases, leaving 3 bases between them. CDR1 is SGHNT, CDR2 YYREEE, per germline (reference sequence). The CDR3 spans 11 residues. Based on the CDR3 plus reference TRBV5-4 and TRBJ2-5, the full variable domain is ETGVTQSPTHLIKTRGQQVTLRCSSQSGHNTVSWYQQALGQGPQFIFQYYREEENGRGNFPPRFSGLQFPNYSSELNVNALELDDSALYLCASSFRETQYFGPGTRLLVL.

V and J are TRBV5-1 and TRBJ1-2; maybe TRBD1 (5 bases). Germline-derived CDR1 and CDR2 are SGHRS and YFSETQ. Trimming cost V 0 bases and J 6 bases, with 12 bases left between them. The CDR3 spans 14 residues. This CDR3 is CASSLVGASHGYTF. CDR3 coding DNA: TGCGCCAGCAGCTTGGTAGGGGCGAGTCATGGCTACACCTTC.

The J gene is TRBJ2-1, the V gene TRBV4-1; D call uncertain. The CDR3 contains 13 residues. V dropped 1 base and J dropped 10 bases, with 11 bases sitting between them. The germline V gene encodes CDR1 MGHRA and CDR2 YSYEKL. CDR3: CASSQVPAWEQFF. The CDR3 nucleotides are TGCGCCAGCAGCCAAGTACCTGCGTGGGAGCAGTTCTTC.

This rearrangement joins TRBV6-5 to TRBJ1-6, with 8 bases fitting TRBD1. Trimming at V came to 6 bases and at J to 7 bases, leaving 5 bases not matched to a gene. Germline values: CDR1 MNHEY, CDR2 SVGAGI. The CDR3 length is 14 residues. The CDR3 sequence is CASSQDRDNSPLHF. CDR3 DNA sequence: TGTGCCAGCAGCCAGGACAGGGACAATTCACCCCTCCACTTT.

The CDR3 reads CSVMVVNTIYF. The CDR3 coding sequence is TGCAGCGTTATGGTGGTAAACACCATATATTTT. The chain couples TRBV29-1 to TRBJ1-3; D remains unclear. V shed 5 bases and J shed 6 bases, with 8 bases lying between them. The CDR3 covers 11 residues. The germline V gene has CDR1 SQVTM and CDR2 ANQGSEA.

The V and J genes are TRBV7-6 and TRBJ1-3; D remains ambiguous. This CDR3 spans 13 amino acids. Looked up from germline, CDR1 is SGHVS and CDR2 is FNYEAQ. The germline V and J ends were trimmed by 0 bases and 3 bases, with 3 bases remaining between them. DNA of the CDR3: TGTGCCAGCAGCTTAGCCAGTGGAAACACCATATATTTT. The encoded protein is CASSLASGNTIYF.

The V and J genes are TRBV30 and TRBJ2-5; D gene unclear. From germline, CDR1 is GTSNPN and CDR2 SVGIG (reference sequence). The V end lost 0 bases, the J end lost 2 bases, and 10 bases lay between the germline ends. CDR3 length: 14 residues. The CDR3 region has the DNA TGTGCCTGGAGTGTCACAGAAGTTCAAGAGACCCAGTACTTC. Translating gives CAWSVTEVQETQYF.

The genes are TRBV13 and TRBJ2-3; 7 nucleotides agree with TRBD2. The CDR3 is made up of 17 amino acids. The V segment lost 4 bases and the J segment 3 bases; nucleotides outside the gene matches: 13. Germline assignment: CDR1 PRHDT and CDR2 FYEKMQ (reference sequence). CDR3 DNA: TGTGCCAGCAGCTACGCCCCGGGGGGAGGAAATACAGATACGCAGTATTTT. Translated, it gives CASSYAPGGGNTDTQYF.